This passage covers 28 T cell receptor beta chains from one sample sequenced in a study of T cell repertoires in cytomegalovirus infection. TCRdb recomputed calls from the reads with MiXCR, one row per CDR3 protein. The data hold under 850,000 distinct CDR3 sequences, with under 40% observed a single time. The source material was PBMCs. Receptors originate from a human donor in good health (CMV status not recorded). Some clones in this sample may be carry-over from other donors' samples.

V gene TRBV14 combines with J gene TRBJ2-3; TRBD1 aligns across 7 bases. Germline assignment: CDR1 SGHDN and CDR2 FVKESK. After removal of 0 bases from V and 9 bases from J, the junction contained 3 bases not matched to a gene. There are 13 residues in the CDR3. The CDR3 DNA is TGTGCCAGCAGCCAAGACCAACAGGGGACGCAGTATTTT. Translating it yields CASSQDQQGTQYF. Filled out from reference TRBV14 and TRBJ2-3, the complete variable domain reads EAGVTQFPSHSVIEKGQTVTLRCDPISGHDNLYWYRRVMGKEIKFLLHFVKESKQDESGMPNNRFLAERTGGTYSTLKVQPAELEDSGVYFCASSQDQQGTQYFGPGTRLTVL.

Points on this clonotype: At one end, the junction sequence differs from germline, possibly due to a read error. The chain employs TRBV7-4 and TRBJ2-2; D is undetermined. The CDR3 has 17 amino acids. Germline V gene sequence: CDR1 SGHVT, CDR2 SQSDAQ. The CDR3 sequence is CASSSAGPEPDTGELFF. CDR3 sequence (DNA): TGTGCTAGCAGCTCCGCCGGGCCAGAACCCGACACCGGGGAGCTGTTTTTT.

V and J are TRBV28 and TRBJ1-1; 7 nucleotides line up with TRBD1. With V trimmed by 6 bases and J by 2 bases, 9 bases remained unmatched. From germline, CDR1 is MDHEN and CDR2 SYDVKM. This CDR3 has 15 amino acids. CDR3 amino acids: CASRPPTGENTEAFF. The DNA for the CDR3 is TGTGCCAGCAGACCACCCACAGGGGAAAACACTGAAGCTTTCTTT. The complete variable domain, with remaining parts taken from reference TRBV28 and TRBJ1-1, reads DVKVTQSSRYLVKRTGEKVFLECVQDMDHENMFWYRQDPGLGLRLIYFSYDVKMKEKGDIPEGYSVSREKKERFSLILESASTNQTSMYLCASRPPTGENTEAFFGQGTRLTVV.

The chain uses TRBV5-5 and TRBJ2-5; 7 bases are a match to TRBD2. CDR1 and CDR2 from the germline V gene are SGHKS and YYEKEE (reference sequence). The CDR3 spans 15 residues. Trimming removed 1 base from V and 3 bases from J; junction bases left unmatched: 6. The CDR3 here is CASSLRPRGKETQYF. The CDR3 nucleotides read TGTGCCAGCAGCTTGAGACCGCGGGGGAAAGAGACCCAGTACTTC.

The chain links TRBV19 to TRBJ2-6; TRBD2 matches 11 bases. The V and J ends lost 5 bases and 2 bases, in that order; junction bases with no gene match: 5. The CDR3 has 17 residues. CDR1 is LNHDA and CDR2 is SQIVND in the germline V gene (reference sequence). CDR3 amino acids: CASSPGLAATGANVLTF. The CDR3 DNA reads TGTGCCAGTAGTCCGGGACTAGCGGCTACTGGGGCCAACGTCCTGACTTTC.

This clonotype showed up just a few times. This may stem from a read error, because a much larger clone lies one nucleotide away. The V call is TRBV11-2, the J call TRBJ2-1, with 9 bases fitting TRBD1. Germline V gene sequence: CDR1 SGHAT, CDR2 FQNNGV. The trim removed 8 bases at V and 7 bases at J, leaving 15 bases unmatched. The CDR3 sequence is 16 residues long. In nucleotides, the CDR3 is TGTGCCAGCGGCGTAAATACAGGGGGCAGGAAGAATGAGCAGTTCTTC. It encodes CASGVNTGGRKNEQFF. Variable domain in full (rest from reference TRBV11-2 and TRBJ2-1): EAGVAQSPRYKIIEKRQSVAFWCNPISGHATLYWYQQILGQGPKLLIQFQNNGVVDDSQLPKDRFSAERLKGVDSTLKIQPAKLEDSAVYLCASGVNTGGRKNEQFFGPGTRLTVL.

This chain uses TRBV7-2 with TRBJ2-3; 9 bases are shared with TRBD2. The CDR3 extends over 17 amino acids. In germline, CDR1 is SGHTA, CDR2 FQGNSA. Trimming took 4 bases from V and 4 from J; bases not matched to a gene: 12. CDR3 residues: CASSSPEREVLADTQYF. The CDR3 nucleotides read TGTGCCAGCAGCTCCCCCGAGCGGGAGGTTCTGGCAGATACGCAGTATTTT.

The V gene is TRBV7-9, the J gene TRBJ2-1; TRBD1 is a possible D gene (5 bases). Germline loops: CDR1 SEHNR, CDR2 FQNEAQ (reference sequence). This CDR3 has 15 amino acids. The germline V and J ends were trimmed by 3 bases and 2 bases, with 11 bases remaining between them. The CDR3 nucleotides read TGTGCCAGCAGCTTTGTAGGGGAACCCTACAATGAGCAGTTCTTC. It is translated as CASSFVGEPYNEQFF.

This clonotype was seen many times. The rearrangement uses TRBV7-6 and TRBJ2-5; D gene ambiguous. The CDR3 runs to 15 residues. The germline CDR1 and CDR2 sequences are SGHVS and FNYEAQ. V was pared by 0 bases and J by 7 bases, with 15 bases between. The DNA for the CDR3 is TGTGCCAGCAGCTTAGCGGGGTCAGGCCTCGGGACCCAGTACTTC. Encoded protein: CASSLAGSGLGTQYF.

The rearrangement uses TRBV19 and TRBJ1-4; a weak D match, TRBD1 (5 bases). The V end was cut by 7 bases, the J end by 7 bases, with 19 bases between. Looked up from germline, CDR1 is LNHDA and CDR2 is SQIVND (reference sequence). The CDR3 spans 15 residues. CDR3 nucleotides: TGTGCCAGTATTGCCGCAGGGATGAGAGGTGAAAAACTGTTTTTT. It translates to CASIAAGMRGEKLFF.

The chain employs TRBV5-1 and TRBJ2-2, with TRBD1 identical over 10 bases. J lost 4 bases, V lost 4 bases, and 10 bases had no gene match. CDR1 is SGHRS and CDR2 is YFSETQ in the germline V gene. The CDR3 has 17 residues. This CDR3 is CASSAPTGGKGTGELFF. The CDR3, as DNA: TGCGCCAGCAGCGCCCCGACAGGGGGCAAGGGCACCGGGGAGCTGTTTTTT.

This chain uses TRBV29-1 with TRBJ2-7, with D possibly being TRBD2 (6 bases). Germline assignment: CDR1 SQVTM and CDR2 ANQGSEA. This CDR3 has 11 amino acids. The V gene lost 5 bases and the J gene lost 4 bases, with 9 bases spanning the gap. Written as DNA, the CDR3 is TGCAGCGTTCACGGGGGTTACGAGCAGTACTTC. This translates into CSVHGGYEQYF.

This clonotype was observed a few times. This chain joins TRBV5-1 and TRBJ2-3, with D hard to call. The V gene's germline CDR1 is SGHRS and CDR2 YFSETQ. The V end was cut by 2 bases, the J end by 2 bases, with 12 bases between. The CDR3 consists of 15 residues. CDR3 DNA: TGCGCCAGCAGCTTTTTTGGTGGCTACACAGATACGCAGTATTTT. Translated, it gives CASSFFGGYTDTQYF.

This clonotype was seen a few times. The genes are TRBV4-1 and TRBJ1-2; 11 bases fit TRBD1. V was clipped by 3 bases and J by 5 bases; unmatched bases: 5. The CDR3 spans 15 residues. CDR1 and CDR2 from the germline V gene are MGHRA and YSYEKL. The CDR3 nucleotides are TGCGCCAGCAGCCACCCGGACAGGGGGCCATATGGCTACACCTTC. This sequence encodes CASSHPDRGPYGYTF.

The chain uses TRBV5-1 and TRBJ1-1, with 9 bases matching TRBD1. The CDR3 is 12 amino acids. CDR1 SGHRS and CDR2 YFSETQ come from the germline V gene. V shed 6 bases, J shed 12 bases, and the junction held 9 bases outside the gene matches. CDR3 sequence reads: CASTGTGRRTFF. CDR3 DNA sequence: TGCGCCAGCACCGGGACAGGGCGACGTACTTTCTTT. Full variable domain (missing parts from reference TRBV5-1 and TRBJ1-1): KAGVTQTPRYLIKTRGQQVTLSCSPISGHRSVSWYQQTPGQGLQFLFEYFSETQRNKGNFPGRFSGRQFSNSRSEMNVSTLELGDSALYLCASTGTGRRTFFGQGTRLTVV.

DNA of the CDR3: TGTGCCACCAGGACCGGACAGGACCCTCGGGAGACCCAGTACTTC. The encoded protein is CATRTGQDPRETQYF. This chain connects TRBV15 to TRBJ2-5; TRBD1 matches 7 bases. The CDR3 length is 15 residues. Germline-derived CDR1 and CDR2 are LNHNV and YYDKDF (reference sequence). V lost 6 bases and J lost 5; bases outside the gene matches: 12. The variable domain in full, with the rest retrieved from reference TRBV15 and TRBJ2-5, is DAMVIQNPRYQVTQFGKPVTLSCSQTLNHNVMYWYQQKSSQAPKLLFHYYDKDFNNEADTPDNFQSRRPNTSFCFLDIRSPGLGDTAMYLCATRTGQDPRETQYFGPGTRLLVL.

This rearrangement joins TRBV19 to TRBJ1-6, with unresolved D. Germline V gene data show CDR1 as LNHDA and CDR2 as SQIVND (reference sequence). V was clipped by 5 bases and J by 5 bases, with 10 bases between them. The CDR3 is 14 amino acids. The CDR3 DNA follows: TGTGCCAGTAGTCAGACGGGGAATAATTCACCCCTCCACTTT. Protein sequence: CASSQTGNNSPLHF.

The chain combines TRBV3-1 with TRBJ1-6; D is uncertain. This CDR3 region has 13 residues. V gave up 1 base and J gave up 8 bases, with 6 bases separating them. Looked up from germline, CDR1 is LGHDT and CDR2 is YNNKEL (reference sequence). CDR3 sequence reads: CASSQVGDSPLHF. The DNA of the CDR3 is TGTGCCAGCAGCCAAGTTGGGGATTCACCCCTCCACTTT.

This clonotype has a handful of counts. This chain uses TRBV2 with TRBJ1-1; D uncertain. V lost 2 bases, J lost 3 bases, and 13 bases lay in between. This CDR3 spans 15 amino acids. Germline values: CDR1 SNHLY, CDR2 FYNNEI. CDR3 bases: TGTGCCAGCAGTGAAAGCCCGGATCCTTACACTGAAGCTTTCTTT. Protein product: CASSESPDPYTEAFF.

This chain uses TRBV6-6 with TRBJ1-4; D unresolved. The CDR3 is 16 residues long. Germline-derived CDR1 and CDR2 are MNHNY and SVGAGI (reference sequence). Trimming shortened V by 0 bases and J by 3 bases, and 11 bases separated the two germline ends. CDR3 residues: CASSYSTRNPNEKLFF. CDR3 nucleotides: TGTGCCAGCAGTTACTCGACCCGCAACCCTAATGAAAAACTGTTTTTT.

This chain uses TRBV5-4 with TRBJ1-2; a weak D match, TRBD1 (6 bases). The germline CDR1 and CDR2 sequences are SGHNT and YYREEE (reference sequence). V was clipped by 5 bases and J by 12 bases, with 23 bases between them. CDR3 length equals 14 residues. The CDR3 DNA is TGTGCCAGCAGTTACCCGGGACATCCCCGTGGGGACACCTTC. As protein: CASSYPGHPRGDTF.

As for this clonotype: Here the CDR3 omits its conserved ending phenylalanine or tryptophan, so a read error is the likely source. The V and J genes are TRBV19 and TRBJ2-7; 14 bases match TRBD2. This CDR3 has 17 residues. The J segment lost 3 bases and the V segment lost 3 bases, leaving 7 bases of the junction unmatched. Per the germline V gene, CDR1 is LNHDA and CDR2 is SQIVND (reference sequence). The CDR3 is CASSISGTSGGLYEQYL. CDR3 DNA sequence: TGTGCCAGTAGTATTAGTGGGACTAGCGGGGGACTCTACGAGCAGTACTTA.

At least ten counts were recorded for this clonotype. The rearrangement links TRBV7-2 to TRBJ2-4; D unclear. This CDR3 is built from 15 residues. The V gene's germline CDR1 is SGHTA and CDR2 FQGNSA. Trimming left V 4 bases short and J 8 bases short, with 18 bases between. DNA for the CDR3: TGTGCCAGCAGCTCGACCGCCAGGCCTTCGGACATTCAGTACTTC. Translated, it gives CASSSTARPSDIQYF.

This chain uses TRBV28 with TRBJ2-7, with TRBD2 identical over 9 bases. J gave up 2 bases and V 7 bases, and 6 bases lay outside the gene matches. From germline, CDR1 is MDHEN and CDR2 SYDVKM. This CDR3 contains 14 residues. The CDR3: CASTPSGNPYEQYF. CDR3 nucleotides: TGTGCCAGCACTCCTAGCGGGAATCCCTACGAGCAGTACTTC.

This chain joins TRBV6-1 and TRBJ2-7; D perhaps matches TRBD2 (6 bases). Germline V gene sequence: CDR1 MNHNS, CDR2 SASEGT. CDR3 length equals 12 residues. Trimming cost V 8 bases and J 4 bases, with 12 bases left between them. The CDR3 DNA reads TGTGCCAGCCGGACGGGGGAATACGAGCAGTACTTC. This gives the protein CASRTGEYEQYF.

This clonotype was observed many times. The chain carries TRBV7-8 and TRBJ1-4; the match to TRBD1 covers 7 bases. Germline V lookup: CDR1 SGHVS, CDR2 FQNEAQ. V lost 2 bases, J lost 8 bases, and 17 bases stayed unmatched. The length of the CDR3 is 18 residues. The CDR3 DNA reads TGTGCCAGCAGCTTATATGTAGGCAGGACAGGAAGACGGGAAAAACTGTTTTTT. Protein sequence: CASSLYVGRTGRREKLFF.

The chain uses TRBV20-1 and TRBJ2-3; perhaps TRBD1 as D (6 bases). The germline gives CDR1 DFQATT, CDR2 SNEGSKA (reference sequence). The germline V and J ends were trimmed by 5 bases and 5 bases, with 11 bases remaining between them. This CDR3 is 12 amino acids long. CDR3 DNA sequence: TGCAGTGCTCAAAGCAGGGGAGATACGCAGTATTTT. This encodes CSAQSRGDTQYF.

V is TRBV6-6 and J is TRBJ2-7, with 12 bases aligning to TRBD2. This CDR3 has 15 residues. Germline values: CDR1 MNHNY, CDR2 SVGAGI (reference sequence). Trimming cost V 0 bases and J 5 bases; bases outside gene matches: 2. The CDR3: CASSYSRLAGDEQYF. As DNA, the CDR3 is TGTGCCAGCAGTTACTCGCGACTAGCGGGAGACGAGCAGTACTTC.